Each of the 24 T cell receptor beta chains below was sequenced from the same sample in a study of cytomegalovirus exposure and HLA in healthy donors. A multiplex PCR was run with 60 Vbeta primers and 13 Jbeta primers. This table comes from immunoSEQ multiplex PCR, and its TCRdb copy is limited to in-frame clones, with some not included. The sample includes approximately 100,000 clones, more than 65% of them seen just once. What was sequenced was PBMCs. Receptors originate from a man aged 40-49 years in good health and CMV-seropositive.

The rearrangement uses TRBV7-9 and TRBJ1-5, with 7 positions matching TRBD1. From germline, CDR1 is SEHNR and CDR2 FQNEAQ (reference sequence). There are 13 residues in the CDR3. Trimming at V came to 1 base and at J to 6 bases, leaving 0 bases not matched to a gene. CDR3 residues: CASSLEGAQPQHF. The CDR3 nucleotides read TGTGCCAGCAGCTTAGAGGGGGCTCAGCCCCAGCATTTT.

This clone has only a few counts. The V gene is TRBV11-2, the J gene TRBJ2-1; TRBD2 agrees at 11 bases. This CDR3 contains 16 residues. The J segment lost 6 bases and the V segment lost 0 bases, leaving 4 bases of the junction unmatched. The germline V gene encodes CDR1 SGHAT and CDR2 FQNNGV. The CDR3 sequence: CASSLELAGAINEQFF. The CDR3 region has the DNA TGTGCCAGCAGCTTAGAACTAGCGGGGGCCATCAATGAGCAGTTCTTC.

The chain has TRBV4-3 and TRBJ1-2; D uncertain. This CDR3 is built from 17 residues. Germline V lookup: CDR1 LGHNA, CDR2 YSLEER. Trimming took 0 bases from V and 1 from J, leaving 15 bases between them. The CDR3 reads CASSQEELSGSNYGYTF. The DNA of the CDR3 is TGCGCCAGCAGCCAAGAGGAGTTGAGCGGGAGTAACTATGGCTACACCTTC.

This clone was observed a single time. V is TRBV7-5 and J is TRBJ2-7; the DNA was not used to check the table's D call, TRBD1. TRBV7-5 is a known pseudogene. CDR3 length equals 13 residues. The CDR3 is CARSSTGTYEQYF. CDR3 DNA: TGTGCCAGAAGCTCGACAGGTACCTACGAGCAGTACTTC.

The V gene is TRBV2, the J gene TRBJ2-1; 9 nucleotides match TRBD1. The ends lost 3 bases at V and 7 bases at J; junction bases unmatched: 4. This CDR3 region has 14 residues. Germline V gives CDR1 SNHLY, CDR2 FYNNEI. This CDR3 reads CASSEDRGTNEQFF. In nucleotides, the CDR3 is TGTGCCAGCAGTGAGGACAGGGGCACAAATGAGCAGTTCTTC.

This chain joins TRBV11-3 and TRBJ1-1; D remains ambiguous. The CDR3 has 13 amino acids. V lost 5 bases to trimming and J lost 1 base, with 8 bases between them. Germline CDR1 reads SGHNT; CDR2 reads YENEEA. The CDR3 sequence: CASSPGENTEAFF. The CDR3 DNA is TGTGCCAGCAGCCCCGGGGAGAACACTGAAGCTTTCTTT.

The chain has TRBV4-3 and TRBJ1-5; 7 bases are shared with TRBD1. The V segment lost 2 bases and the J segment 3 bases; nucleotides outside the gene matches: 1. CDR1 LGHNA and CDR2 YSLEER come from the germline V gene. The CDR3 has 14 residues. The CDR3, as DNA: TGCGCCAGCAGCCAAACAGGGGACAATCAGCCCCAGCATTTT. It translates to CASSQTGDNQPQHF.

This chain uses TRBV11-2 with TRBJ1-2; TRBD1 might be the D (6 bases). V shed 0 bases and J shed 2 bases, with 13 bases lying between them. This CDR3 region has 16 residues. Germline V gives CDR1 SGHAT, CDR2 FQNNGV. In nucleotides, the CDR3 is TGTGCCAGCAGCTTAGATTCGGGCAGGGGAAACTATGGCTACACCTTC. Protein sequence: CASSLDSGRGNYGYTF.

The V call is TRBV5-8, the J call TRBJ2-7; TRBD1 matches at 12 bases. V shed 2 bases and J 9 bases; nucleotides not matched to a gene: 9. From germline, CDR1 is SGHTS and CDR2 YDEGEE. This CDR3 comprises 15 residues. The CDR3 DNA sequence: TGTGCCAGCAGCTTATCGGGACAGGGGGCCTGGGTGCAGTACTTC. Protein sequence: CASSLSGQGAWVQYF.

This chain uses TRBV10-3 with TRBJ2-1; D possibly corresponds to TRBD1 (6 bases). CDR3 size: 13 residues. V was shortened by 10 bases and J by 5 bases, with 15 bases between the two germline ends. In germline, CDR1 is ENHRY, CDR2 SYGVKD. Here the CDR3 DNA reads TGTGCCACCTACAGGGATTGGAACAATGAGCAGTTCTTC. As protein: CATYRDWNNEQFF.

This clone occurred a few times. This sequence joins TRBV28 and TRBJ2-3, with TRBD1 identical over 7 bases. J gave up 2 bases and V 5 bases, and 4 bases lay outside the gene matches. Per germline, CDR1 MDHEN and CDR2 SYDVKM. CDR3 length: 14 amino acids. CDR3 amino acids: CASSRDRYTDTQYF. CDR3 DNA sequence: TGTGCCAGCAGTCGGGACAGATACACAGATACGCAGTATTTT.

The V call is TRBV7-2, the J call TRBJ2-3; D call uncertain. V gave up 0 bases and J gave up 1 base, with 14 bases separating them. CDR3 length: 17 residues. Germline V gene sequence: CDR1 SGHTA, CDR2 FQGNSA. CDR3 DNA sequence: TGTGCCAGCAGCTTAGCGACGAGGCCCTCACGCACAGATACGCAGTATTTT. The encoded protein is CASSLATRPSRTDTQYF.

The J gene is TRBJ2-7, the V gene TRBV23-1; 8 bases map to TRBD1. TRBV23-1 is assigned to the ORF class and has an uncertain function. This CDR3 is built from 15 residues. V shed 3 bases and J 5 bases; nucleotides not matched to a gene: 9. The CDR3 DNA sequence: TGCGCCAGCAGTCATGGGACAGGAGAGGAGGACGAGCAGTACTTC. Its protein product is CASSHGTGEEDEQYF.

The V and J genes are TRBV7-2 and TRBJ1-3; no reliable D call. This CDR3 region has 15 residues. CDR1 and CDR2 (germline): SGHTA, FQGNSA. The V end lost 5 bases, the J end lost 2 bases, and 13 bases lay between the germline ends. DNA of the CDR3: TGTGCCAGCAGCCCTAACCGGGGAGCTGGAAACACCATATATTTT. Amino acids: CASSPNRGAGNTIYF.

The chain joins TRBV5-5 to TRBJ1-2; D is perhaps TRBD1 (6 bases). The CDR3 loop spans 13 amino acids. Looked up from germline, CDR1 is SGHKS and CDR2 is YYEKEE (reference sequence). The V and J ends lost 2 bases and 3 bases respectively, with 8 bases between them. In DNA form, the CDR3 reads TGTGCCAGCAGCTTCCAGGGGCACTATGGCTACACCTTC. It yields the protein CASSFQGHYGYTF.

The chain recombines TRBV10-3 with TRBJ1-1; D uncertain. CDR3 length equals 14 residues. With 8 bases removed from V and 4 bases from J, the gap between germline ends came to 17 bases. Looked up from germline, CDR1 is ENHRY and CDR2 is SYGVKD. The CDR3 DNA follows: TGTGCCATCGGGGAGGAGGGTCGGGGCACTGAAGCTTTCTTT. This sequence encodes CAIGEEGRGTEAFF.

The chain links TRBV25-1 to TRBJ2-7; D perhaps matches TRBD1 (6 bases). This CDR3 has 16 amino acids. With 8 bases removed from V and 4 bases from J, the gap between germline ends came to 24 bases. Germline V CDR1 and CDR2: MGHDK, SYGVNS. The CDR3 nucleotides read TGTGCCAGCGCTCCCGTACGCACCGGGACAAATTACGAGCAGTACTTC. Translating it yields CASAPVRTGTNYEQYF.

This rearrangement joins TRBV5-1 to TRBJ2-2; 8 bases agree with TRBD2. Trimming cost V 6 bases and J 6 bases; bases outside gene matches: 10. CDR3 size: 15 residues. Germline V gene data show CDR1 as SGHRS and CDR2 as YFSETQ. The DNA of the CDR3 is TGCGCCAGCACCTCAGGAACGGGGGGGCCCGGGGAGCTGTTTTTT. Its protein is CASTSGTGGPGELFF.

The chain carries TRBV7-9 and TRBJ1-1, with D possibly being TRBD1 (5 bases). Germline assignment: CDR1 SEHNR and CDR2 FQNEAQ (reference sequence). V gave up 0 bases and J gave up 5 bases, with 10 bases separating them. CDR3 length: 14 amino acids. The DNA of the CDR3 is TGTGCCAGCAGCTTAGCAGGGGACTTGACTGAAGCTTTCTTT. Protein sequence: CASSLAGDLTEAFF.

Note on this clone: One end of the junction does not line up with germline, which may come from a read error. The CDR3 sequence: CASRLTAQGRGNSQYF. The CDR3 DNA sequence: TGTGCCAGCAGATTAACCGCACAAGGGAGGGGAAACAGTCAGTACTTC. The V gene is TRBV5-6, the J gene TRBJ2-4, with TRBD2 matching 7 bases. Germline V gives CDR1 SGHDT, CDR2 YYEEEE. This CDR3 spans 16 amino acids. The full variable domain, rest sourced from reference TRBV5-6 and TRBJ2-4, is DAGVTQSPTHLIKTRGQQVTLRCSPKSGHDTVSWYQQALGQGPQFIFQYYEEEERQRGNFPDRFSGHQFPNYSSELNVNALLLGDSALYLCASRLTAQGRGNSQYFGAGTRLSVL.

The rearrangement joins TRBV29-1 to TRBJ2-5; 10 positions match TRBD2. The V gene's germline CDR1 is SQVTM and CDR2 ANQGSEA. Losses at the gene ends were 2 bases for V and 1 base for J; bases not matched to a gene: 7. The CDR3 covers 16 residues. The CDR3 region is CSVELAGALGQETQYF. The CDR3, as DNA: TGCAGCGTTGAACTAGCGGGGGCCTTAGGCCAAGAGACCCAGTACTTC.

The rearrangement links TRBV7-9 to TRBJ1-5; the match to TRBD1 covers 7 bases. This CDR3 is 14 amino acids long. Germline assignment: CDR1 SEHNR and CDR2 FQNEAQ (reference sequence). V shed 4 bases, J shed 7 bases, and the junction held 7 bases outside the gene matches. CDR3 DNA sequence: TGTGCCAGCAGCTCGAGACAGGGAGGCCAGCCCCAGCATTTT. Residues: CASSSRQGGQPQHF.

This clone was observed a handful of times. The chain is built from TRBV28 and TRBJ1-5; D is ambiguous. Trimming took 7 bases from V and 2 from J, leaving 15 bases between them. The CDR3 consists of 15 residues. Germline lookup yields CDR1 MDHEN and CDR2 SYDVKM. CDR3 nucleotides: TGTGCCAGCATCCCGAGGGAGCCTCGCAATCAGCCCCAGCATTTT. Amino acid sequence: CASIPREPRNQPQHF.

V is TRBV7-9 and J is TRBJ2-7; the match to TRBD1 covers 7 bases. Germline CDR1 reads SEHNR; CDR2 reads FQNEAQ (reference sequence). This CDR3 contains 14 residues. V lost 2 bases and J lost 2; bases outside the gene matches: 3. The CDR3 sequence is CASSLTGTAYEQYF. CDR3 nucleotides: TGTGCCAGCAGCTTAACCGGGACAGCCTACGAGCAGTACTTC.